This T cell receptor (beta chain) derives from a study of technical replicates of blood from a few donors. This table comes from immunoSEQ multiplex PCR, and its TCRdb copy is limited to in-frame clones, with some not included. The data contain just over 95,000 clones, about 95% of them singletons. The receptor was derived from a human donor in good health. Sequenced: T cells isolated from PBMCs.

Here the CDR3 reads CAPETQYF. The CDR3, as DNA: TGTGCTCCGGAGACCCAGTACTTC. This rearrangement joins TRBV28 to TRBJ2-5; D uncertain. The CDR3 loop spans 8 amino acids. Germline V gene lookup returns CDR1 MDHEN and CDR2 SYDVKM.